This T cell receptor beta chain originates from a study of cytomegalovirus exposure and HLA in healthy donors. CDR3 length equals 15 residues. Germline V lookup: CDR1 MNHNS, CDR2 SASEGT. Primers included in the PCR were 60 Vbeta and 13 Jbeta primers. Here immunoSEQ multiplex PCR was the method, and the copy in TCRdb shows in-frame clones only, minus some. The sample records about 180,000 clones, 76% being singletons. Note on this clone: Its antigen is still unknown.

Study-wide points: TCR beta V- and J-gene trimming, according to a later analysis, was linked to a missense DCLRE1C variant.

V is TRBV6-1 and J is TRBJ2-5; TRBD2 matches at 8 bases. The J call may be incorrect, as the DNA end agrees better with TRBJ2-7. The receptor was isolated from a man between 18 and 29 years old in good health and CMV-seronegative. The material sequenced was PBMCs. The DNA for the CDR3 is TGTGCCAGCACCTCGGGGGGGGGAGGGTCCTACGAGCAGTACTTC. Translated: CASTSGGGGSYEQYF.